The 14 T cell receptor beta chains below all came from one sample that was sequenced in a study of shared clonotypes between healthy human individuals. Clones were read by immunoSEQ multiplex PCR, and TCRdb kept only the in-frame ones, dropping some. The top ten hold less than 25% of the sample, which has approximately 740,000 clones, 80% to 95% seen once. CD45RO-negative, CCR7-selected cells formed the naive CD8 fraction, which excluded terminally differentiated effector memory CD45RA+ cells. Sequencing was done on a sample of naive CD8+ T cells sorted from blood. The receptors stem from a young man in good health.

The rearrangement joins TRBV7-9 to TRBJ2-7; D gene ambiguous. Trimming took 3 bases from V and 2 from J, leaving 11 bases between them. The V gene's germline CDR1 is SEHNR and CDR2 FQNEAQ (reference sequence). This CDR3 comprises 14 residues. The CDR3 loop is CASSFSVQAYEQYF. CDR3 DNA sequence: TGTGCCAGCAGCTTCAGTGTCCAGGCCTACGAGCAGTACTTC. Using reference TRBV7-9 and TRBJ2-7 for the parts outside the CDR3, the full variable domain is DTGVSQNPRHKITKRGQNVTFRCDPISEHNRLYWYRQTLGQGPEFLTYFQNEAQLEKSRLLSDRFSAERPKGSFSTLEIQRTEQGDSAMYLCASSFSVQAYEQYFGPGTRLTVT.

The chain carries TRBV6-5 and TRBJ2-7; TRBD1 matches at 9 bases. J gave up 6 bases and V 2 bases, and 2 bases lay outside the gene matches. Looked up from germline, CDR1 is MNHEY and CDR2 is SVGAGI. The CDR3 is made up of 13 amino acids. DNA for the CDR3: TGTGCCAGCAGTTACGAGGACAGGGGCGAGCAGTACTTC. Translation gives CASSYEDRGEQYF.

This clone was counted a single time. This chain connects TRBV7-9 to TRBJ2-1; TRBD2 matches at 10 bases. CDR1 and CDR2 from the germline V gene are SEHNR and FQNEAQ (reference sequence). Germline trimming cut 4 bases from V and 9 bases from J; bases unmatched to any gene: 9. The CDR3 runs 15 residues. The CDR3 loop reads CASSYRASGSVEQFF. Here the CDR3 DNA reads TGTGCCAGCAGCTATAGGGCTAGCGGGAGTGTTGAGCAGTTCTTC.

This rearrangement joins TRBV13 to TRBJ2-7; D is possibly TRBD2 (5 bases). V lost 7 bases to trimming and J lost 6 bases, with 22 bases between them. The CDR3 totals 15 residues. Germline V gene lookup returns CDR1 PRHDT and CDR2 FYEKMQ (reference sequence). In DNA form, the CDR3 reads TGTGCCAGCACCACCCTCGGCGGAGGAGGTGGCGAGCAGTACTTC. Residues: CASTTLGGGGGEQYF.

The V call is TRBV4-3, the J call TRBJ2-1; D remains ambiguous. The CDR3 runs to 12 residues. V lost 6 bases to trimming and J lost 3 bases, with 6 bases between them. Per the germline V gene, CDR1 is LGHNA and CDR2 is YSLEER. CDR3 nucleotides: TGCGCCAGCAGGGGCAGCTACAATGAGCAGTTCTTC. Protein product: CASRGSYNEQFF.

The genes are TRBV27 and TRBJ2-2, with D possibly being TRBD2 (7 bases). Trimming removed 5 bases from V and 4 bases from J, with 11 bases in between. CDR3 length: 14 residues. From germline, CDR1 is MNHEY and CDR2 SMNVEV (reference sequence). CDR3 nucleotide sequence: TGTGCCAGCAGTGTCCGGGGGGCCACCGGGGAGCTGTTTTTT. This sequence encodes CASSVRGATGELFF.

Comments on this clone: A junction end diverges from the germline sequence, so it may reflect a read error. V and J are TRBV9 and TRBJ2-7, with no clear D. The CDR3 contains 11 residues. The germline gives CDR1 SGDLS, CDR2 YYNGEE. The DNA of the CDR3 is TGTGCCAGCAGCGTAGGGCGCGAATTGAACTTC. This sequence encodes CASSVGRELNF.

CDR3 sequence (DNA): TGTGCCAGCAGTTTGACAGGGGTTCCCTACAATGAGCAGTTCTTC. It yields the protein CASSLTGVPYNEQFF. The V call is TRBV6-4, the J call TRBJ2-1, with 8 bases identical to TRBD1. The ends lost 5 bases at V and 2 bases at J; junction bases unmatched: 5. The length of the CDR3 is 15 residues. From germline, CDR1 is MRHNA and CDR2 SNTAGT.

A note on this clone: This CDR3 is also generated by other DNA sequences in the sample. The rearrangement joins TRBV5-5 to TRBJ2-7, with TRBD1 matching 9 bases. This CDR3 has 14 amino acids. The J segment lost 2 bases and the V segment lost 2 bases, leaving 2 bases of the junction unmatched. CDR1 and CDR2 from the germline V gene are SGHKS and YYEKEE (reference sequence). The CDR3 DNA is TGTGCCAGCAGCTTCGGGACAGGGACCTACGAGCAGTACTTC. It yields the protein CASSFGTGTYEQYF.

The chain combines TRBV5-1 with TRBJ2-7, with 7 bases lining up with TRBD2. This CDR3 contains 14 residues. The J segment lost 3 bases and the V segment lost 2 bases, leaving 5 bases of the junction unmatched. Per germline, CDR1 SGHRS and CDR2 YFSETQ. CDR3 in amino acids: CASSFSAGRYEQYF. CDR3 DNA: TGCGCCAGCAGCTTTTCAGCGGGACGCTACGAGCAGTACTTC.

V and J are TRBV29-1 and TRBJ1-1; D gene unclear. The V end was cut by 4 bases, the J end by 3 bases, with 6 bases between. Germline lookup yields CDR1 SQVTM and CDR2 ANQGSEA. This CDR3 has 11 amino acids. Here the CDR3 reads CSVVRYTEAFF. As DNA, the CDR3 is TGCAGCGTTGTAAGGTACACTGAAGCTTTCTTT.

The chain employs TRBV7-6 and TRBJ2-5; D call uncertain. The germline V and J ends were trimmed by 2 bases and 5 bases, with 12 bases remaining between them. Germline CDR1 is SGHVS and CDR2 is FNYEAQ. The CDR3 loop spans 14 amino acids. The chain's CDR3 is CASSLYREEETQYF. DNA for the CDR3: TGTGCCAGCAGCTTATATCGCGAGGAGGAGACCCAGTACTTC.

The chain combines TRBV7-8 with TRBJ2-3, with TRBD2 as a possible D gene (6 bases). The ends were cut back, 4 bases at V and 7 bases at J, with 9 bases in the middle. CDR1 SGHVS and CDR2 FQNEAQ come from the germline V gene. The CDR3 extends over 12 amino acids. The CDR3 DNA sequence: TGTGCCAGCAGCTCGGGGGTTTATACGCAGTATTTT. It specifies CASSSGVYTQYF.

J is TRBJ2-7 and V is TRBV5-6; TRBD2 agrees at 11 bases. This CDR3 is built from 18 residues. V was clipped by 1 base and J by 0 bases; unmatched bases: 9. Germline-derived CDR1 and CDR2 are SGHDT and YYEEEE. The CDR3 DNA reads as TGTGCCAGCAGCTTGTTGCGACTAGCGGGGCTAAGCTCCTACGAGCAGTACTTC. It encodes CASSLLRLAGLSSYEQYF.